This passage covers 6 T cell receptor beta chains from one sample sequenced in a study of CD8 T cells in Susac syndrome. Reverse transcription used about 0.45 to 1 ug RNA and random hexamers. A single record per CDR3 protein comes from TCRdb applying MiXCR to the immunoSEQ multiplex PCR reads. The sample includes 65,000 to 85,000 distinct CDR3 sequences, around 93% of them seen just once. The source material was CD8+ T cells from PBMCs. These receptors were collected from a human donor with Susac syndrome.

The genes are TRBV29-1 and TRBJ2-1; TRBD1 matches at 7 bases. V was clipped by 5 bases and J by 5 bases; unmatched bases: 3. CDR1 is SQVTM, CDR2 ANQGSEA, per germline. The CDR3 length is 12 residues. The CDR3 protein is CSVPDRNNEQFF. The CDR3 region has the DNA TGCAGCGTTCCGGACAGGAACAATGAGCAGTTCTTC.

This chain uses TRBV23-1 with TRBJ2-3, with a weak D call TRBD1 (5 bases). TRBV23-1 is recorded as an ORF, its role being uncertain. V was pared by 10 bases and J by 3 bases, with 23 bases between. The CDR3 spans 16 residues. CDR3 DNA: TGCGCCACCCCCCCCAGGGCCCGTGTGGGTACAGATACGCAGTATTTT. Amino acids: CATPPRARVGTDTQYF.

This clonotype was found once. V usage is TRBV3-1 and J usage is TRBJ1-1; 8 bases are shared with TRBD1. Trimming took 4 bases from V and 5 from J; bases not matched to a gene: 3. This CDR3 has 13 amino acids. Germline-derived CDR1 and CDR2 are LGHDT and YNNKEL (reference sequence). The CDR3 DNA follows: TGTGCCAGCAGCCTACAGGGGGAGACTGAAGCTTTCTTT. Its protein is CASSLQGETEAFF. Full variable domain (rest looked up from reference TRBV3-1 and TRBJ1-1): DTAVSQTPKYLVTQMGNDKSIKCEQNLGHDTMYWYKQDSKKFLKIMFSYNNKELIINETVPNRFSPKSPDKAHLNLHINSLELGDSAVYFCASSLQGETEAFFGQGTRLTVV.

The genes are TRBV18 and TRBJ2-5; TRBD1 matches at 8 bases. Looked up from germline, CDR1 is KGHSH and CDR2 is LQKENI. This CDR3 region has 16 residues. V shed 2 bases, J shed 1 base, and the junction held 6 bases outside the gene matches. Written as DNA, the CDR3 is TGTGCCAGCTCACCAAAGCGGACAGGGTCCCAAGAGACCCAGTACTTC. Protein: CASSPKRTGSQETQYF.

The chain recombines TRBV3-1 with TRBJ2-5; D might be TRBD1 (6 bases). The CDR3 loop spans 17 amino acids. The V and J ends lost 2 bases and 2 bases respectively, with 18 bases between them. In germline, CDR1 is LGHDT, CDR2 YNNKEL (reference sequence). The CDR3, as DNA: TGTGCCAGCAGCCAAAAGGGGACACCTATATCTCAAGAGACCCAGTACTTC. It codes for CASSQKGTPISQETQYF.

The chain couples TRBV20-1 to TRBJ2-1; TRBD2 agrees at 13 bases. Per the germline V gene, CDR1 is DFQATT and CDR2 is SNEGSKA (reference sequence). This CDR3 contains 15 residues. V shed 0 bases and J 7 bases; nucleotides not matched to a gene: 3. This CDR3 reads CSARDTTSGRNEQFF. CDR3 coding DNA: TGCAGTGCTAGAGATACGACTAGCGGGAGGAATGAGCAGTTCTTC.